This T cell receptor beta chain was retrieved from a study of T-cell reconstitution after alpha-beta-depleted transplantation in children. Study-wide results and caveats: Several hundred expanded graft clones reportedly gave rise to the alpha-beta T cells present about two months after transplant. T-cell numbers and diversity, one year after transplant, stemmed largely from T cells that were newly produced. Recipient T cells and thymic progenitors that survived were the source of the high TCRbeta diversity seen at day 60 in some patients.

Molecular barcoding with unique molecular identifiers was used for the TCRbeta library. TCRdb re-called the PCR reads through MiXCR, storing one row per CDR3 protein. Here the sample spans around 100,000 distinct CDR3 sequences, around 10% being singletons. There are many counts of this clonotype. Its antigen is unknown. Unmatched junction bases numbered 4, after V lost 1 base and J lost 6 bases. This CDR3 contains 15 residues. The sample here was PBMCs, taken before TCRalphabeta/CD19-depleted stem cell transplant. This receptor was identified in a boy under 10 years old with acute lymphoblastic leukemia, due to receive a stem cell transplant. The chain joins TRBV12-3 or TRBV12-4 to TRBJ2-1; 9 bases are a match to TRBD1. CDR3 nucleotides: TGTGCCAGCAGTTTAGAGGGGACAGGGACCAATGAGCAGTTCTTC. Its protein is CASSLEGTGTNEQFF.